The rows below give T cell receptor beta chains drawn from one sample of a study of radiotherapy plus CTLA-4 blockade in lung cancer. Generated by immunoSEQ multiplex PCR, the TCRdb table keeps only in-frame clones and is missing some. The sample lists roughly 75,000 clones; about 84% were seen once. Sequences were derived from peripheral blood, sampled from a patient treated with radiotherapy plus ipilimumab. Receptor source: a human donor with non-small cell lung cancer who had stable disease on radiotherapy plus ipilimumab. Both conserved end residues are part of each CDR3. D genes are given only for firm matches. Where a row states a size, it is once, few, many or the class of an expanded clone; other rows omit it.

few,TRBD1,TRBJ2-1,TRBV13,CASSRTGGIQFF,TGTGCCAGCAGCCGGACAGGGGGCATACAGTTCTTC
NA,NA,TRBJ2-7,TRBV6-6,CASSGYGESSYEQYF,TGTGCCAGCAGTGGGTACGGTGAAAGCTCCTACGAGCAGTACTTC
NA,TRBD2,TRBJ2-4,TRBV5-4,CASSLGEGAKNIQYF,TGTGCCAGCAGCTTGGGGGAGGGGGCCAAAAACATTCAGTACTTC
NA,NA,TRBJ1-1,TRBV10-1,CASSDRGGNTEAFF,TGCGCCAGCAGTGACAGGGGAGGGAACACTGAAGCTTTCTTT
NA,TRBD1,TRBJ1-3,TRBV2,CASSEFGTGSGNTIYF,TGTGCCAGCAGTGAGTTTGGGACAGGGTCTGGAAACACCATATATTTT
NA,NA,TRBJ2-1,TRBV5-1,CASRKEGGPDEQFF,TGCGCCAGCAGGAAGGAGGGGGGGCCTGATGAGCAGTTCTTC
NA,NA,TRBJ2-5,TRBV4-1,CASSQPGGIKETQYF,TGCGCCAGCAGCCAACCCGGGGGCATAAAAGAGACCCAGTACTTC
NA,TRBD1,TRBJ2-7,TRBV2,CASSVSGTGFTYEQYF,TGTGCCAGCAGTGTTTCCGGGACAGGGTTTACTTACGAGCAGTACTTC
NA,NA,TRBJ2-7,TRBV5-1,CASSLSTGNPYEQYF,TGCGCCAGCAGCTTGTCAACAGGGAACCCCTACGAGCAGTACTTC
NA,TRBD1,TRBJ1-6,TRBV11-2,CASSLVGGQPFYNSPLHF,TGTGCCAGCAGCTTAGTCGGGGGACAGCCTTTCTATAATTCACCCCTCCACTTT
NA,NA,TRBJ1-4,TRBV6-1,CASSEGVASGKLFF,TGTGCCAGCAGTGAAGGTGTAGCGTCAGGAAAACTGTTTTTT
once,TRBD1,TRBJ2-3,TRBV14,CASSPWTGKTDTQYF,TGTGCCAGCAGCCCCTGGACAGGGAAGACAGATACGCAGTATTTT
NA,TRBD1,TRBJ2-7,TRBV5-1,CASSLGQGARLYEQYF,TGCGCCAGCAGCTTGGGACAGGGGGCGCGGCTCTACGAGCAGTACTTC
few,TRBD1,TRBJ1-3,TRBV6-5,CASSSDRSSGNTIYF,TGTGCCAGCAGTTCGGACAGGTCTTCTGGAAACACCATATATTTT
NA,TRBD1,TRBJ1-2,TRBV6-5,CASSPGGYYGYTF,TGTGCCAGCAGTCCAGGGGGCTACTATGGCTACACCTTC
NA,TRBD1,TRBJ1-2,TRBV6-5,CATMDRANYGYTF,TGTGCCACTATGGACAGGGCTAACTATGGCTACACCTTC